A selection of T cell receptor beta chains follows, all from one sample in a study of cytomegalovirus exposure and HLA in healthy donors. Profiling relied on immunoSEQ multiplex PCR, and the TCRdb table lists in-frame clones only, not all of them. The repertoire holds more than 85,000 clones, with around 76% as singletons. The specimen sequenced was PBMCs. The source is a man between 40 and 49 years old in good health and CMV-seropositive. The CDR3 runs from the conserved cysteine through the conserved F or W. A D gene is named only where the DNA matches it firmly. Size values are once, few and many counts, or a class for expanded clones, and some rows have none.

size | J | D | V | CDR3 | DNA
NA | TRBJ2-7 | TRBD1 | TRBV7-3 | CASSLQGGYEQYF | TGTGCCAGCAGCCTACAGGGGGGCTACGAGCAGTACTTC
NA | TRBJ2-7 | TRBD1 | TRBV5-1 | CASSSMTGGTLNSYEQYF | TGCGCCAGCAGCTCCATGACAGGGGGCACTCTAAACTCCTACGAGCAGTACTTC
NA | TRBJ1-6 | TRBD1 | TRBV5-8 | CASSFGTGGLHSPLHF | TGTGCCAGCAGCTTCGGGACAGGGGGCTTGCATTCACCCCTCCACTTT
NA | TRBJ2-7 | TRBD1 | TRBV28 | CASRAGTGNTYEQYF | TGTGCCAGCAGAGCGGGGACAGGGAATACCTACGAGCAGTACTTC
NA | TRBJ2-1 | TRBD2 | TRBV19 | CASSIVLERLAGGVGIFYNEQFF | TGTGCCAGTAGTATAGTTTTGGAAAGACTAGCGGGAGGGGTCGGTATTTTCTACAATGAGCAGTTCTTC
NA | TRBJ1-5 | NA | TRBV7-2 | CASSLGGRQPQHF | TGTGCCAGCAGCTTGGGAGGCAGGCAGCCCCAGCATTTT
NA | TRBJ2-1 | TRBD2 | TRBV5-4 | CASSLTYAGVKYNEQFF | TGTGCCAGCAGCTTGACGTACGCGGGAGTAAAATACAATGAGCAGTTCTTC
NA | TRBJ1-3 | TRBD1 | TRBV25-1 | CASSERTGRGSGNTIYF | TGTGCCAGCAGTGAACGGACAGGGAGAGGCTCTGGAAACACCATATATTTT
NA | TRBJ2-7 | TRBD1 | TRBV6-6 | CASNQEEGQGGEQYF | TGTGCCAGCAACCAAGAGGAGGGACAGGGGGGCGAGCAGTACTTC
NA | TRBJ2-2 | TRBD1 | TRBV9 | CASSARDRSTGELFF | TGTGCCAGCAGCGCCCGGGACAGGTCTACCGGGGAGCTGTTTTTT
NA | TRBJ2-7 | NA | TRBV10-1 | CARPGHRSYEQYF | TGCGCCAGACCGGGACACCGCTCCTACGAGCAGTACTTC
NA | TRBJ1-6 | TRBD1 | TRBV7-9 | CASSTLGGQGGSPLHF | TGTGCCAGCAGCACCCTCGGGGGACAGGGTGGATCACCCCTCCACTTT
NA | TRBJ2-7 | NA | TRBV7-9 | CASSPQAGVEQYF | TGTGCCAGCAGCCCCCAGGCAGGGGTCGAGCAGTACTTC
NA | TRBJ2-3 | TRBD2 | TRBV5-4 | CASSPRTSGSTDTQYF | TGTGCCAGCAGCCCCCGGACTAGCGGCAGCACAGATACGCAGTATTTT
NA | TRBJ1-2 | TRBD1 | TRBV9 | CASSVLGGGGYTF | TGTGCCAGCAGCGTCTTAGGGGGCGGCGGCTACACCTTC
few | TRBJ2-3 | NA | TRBV7-8 | CASSHSVDTQYF | TGTGCCAGCAGTCATTCGGTAGATACGCAGTATTTT
NA | TRBJ1-1 | NA | TRBV27 | CASSYTIGQNTEAFF | TGTGCCAGCAGTTACACCATCGGACAGAACACTGAAGCTTTCTTT
NA | TRBJ2-6 | NA | TRBV30 | CAWRTTGANGLTF | TGTGCCTGGAGAACCACTGGGGCCAACGGCCTGACTTTC
NA | TRBJ2-6 | NA | TRBV28 | CASSPTRLSGANVLTF | TGTGCCAGCAGTCCAACTAGACTCTCTGGGGCCAACGTCCTGACTTTC
NA | TRBJ2-2 | NA | TRBV7-9 | CASSLVETGELFF | TGTGCCAGCAGCTTAGTGGAGACCGGGGAGCTGTTTTTT
NA | TRBJ1-5 | NA | TRBV28 | CASSLRSNQPQHF | TGTGCCAGCAGTTTGAGAAGCAATCAGCCCCAGCATTTT
NA | TRBJ1-1 | NA | TRBV9 | CASSLTAGGTEAFF | TGTGCCAGCAGCCTGACCGCGGGGGGGACTGAAGCTTTCTTT
NA | TRBJ2-3 | NA | TRBV7-2 | CASSLAASSGTDTQYF | TGTGCCAGCAGCTTAGCGGCCAGCAGCGGCACAGATACGCAGTATTTT
once | TRBJ2-1 | TRBD2 | TRBV27 | CASKRLATHNEQFF | TGTGCCAGCAAGAGACTAGCGACCCACAATGAGCAGTTCTTC
NA | TRBJ2-1 | NA | TRBV5-8 | CASSFSTGGTYNEQFF | TGTGCCAGCAGCTTTAGTACAGGTGGGACCTACAATGAGCAGTTCTTC
NA | TRBJ1-3 | TRBD1 | TRBV19 | CASSMDRGLSGNTIYF | TGTGCCAGTAGTATGGACAGGGGGCTTTCAGGAAACACCATATATTTT
NA | TRBJ1-3 | TRBD1 | TRBV13 | CASRATGELGNTIYF | TGTGCCAGCAGGGCGACAGGGGAATTGGGAAACACCATATATTTT
NA | TRBJ2-7 | TRBD2 | TRBV5-6 | CASSLGGRAYEQYF | TGTGCCAGCAGCTTGGGCGGGAGGGCCTACGAGCAGTACTTC
NA | TRBJ2-3 | NA | TRBV7-9 | CASSFSLGAVDTQYF | TGTGCCAGCAGCTTTAGTCTGGGGGCCGTAGATACGCAGTATTTT
few | TRBJ2-3 | TRBD2 | TRBV27 | CASKPGLASTDTQYF | TGTGCCAGCAAACCGGGACTAGCGAGCACAGATACGCAGTATTTT
NA | TRBJ2-1 | NA | TRBV11-1 | CASSLGGLVSEQFF | TGTGCCAGCAGCTTAGGGGGCCTAGTAAGTGAGCAGTTCTTC
few | TRBJ2-2 | NA | TRBV19 | CASRDAGDVGELFF | TGTGCCAGTAGAGACGCTGGAGACGTAGGGGAGCTGTTTTTT
NA | TRBJ2-7 | NA | TRBV7-9 | CASSLQGIEYEQYF | TGTGCCAGCAGCTTGCAGGGCATCGAATACGAGCAGTACTTC